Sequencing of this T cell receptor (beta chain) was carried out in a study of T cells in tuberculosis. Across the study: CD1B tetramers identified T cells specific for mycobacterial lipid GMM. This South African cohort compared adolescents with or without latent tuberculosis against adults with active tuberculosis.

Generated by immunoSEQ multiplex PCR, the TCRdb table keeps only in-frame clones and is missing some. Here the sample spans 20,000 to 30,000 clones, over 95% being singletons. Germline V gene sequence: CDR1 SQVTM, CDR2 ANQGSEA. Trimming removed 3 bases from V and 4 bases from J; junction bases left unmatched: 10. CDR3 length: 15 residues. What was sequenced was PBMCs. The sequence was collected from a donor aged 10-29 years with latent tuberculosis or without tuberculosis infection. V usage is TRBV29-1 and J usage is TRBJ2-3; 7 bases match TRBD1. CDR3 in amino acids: CSVDFWQGVADTQYF. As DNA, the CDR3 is TGCAGCGTTGATTTTTGGCAGGGGGTGGCAGATACGCAGTATTTT.